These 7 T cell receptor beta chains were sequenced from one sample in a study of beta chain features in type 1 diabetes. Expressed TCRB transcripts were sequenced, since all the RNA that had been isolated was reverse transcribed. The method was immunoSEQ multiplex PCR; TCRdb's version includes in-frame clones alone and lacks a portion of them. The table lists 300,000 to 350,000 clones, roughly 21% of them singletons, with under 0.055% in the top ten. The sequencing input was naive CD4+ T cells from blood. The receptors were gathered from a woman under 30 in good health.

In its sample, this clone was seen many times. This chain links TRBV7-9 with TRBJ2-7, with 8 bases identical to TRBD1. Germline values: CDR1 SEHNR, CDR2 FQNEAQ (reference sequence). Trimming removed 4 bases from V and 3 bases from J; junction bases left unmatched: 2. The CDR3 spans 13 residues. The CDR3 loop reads CASSWTGSYEQYF. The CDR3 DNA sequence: TGTGCCAGCAGCTGGACAGGGAGCTACGAGCAGTACTTC.

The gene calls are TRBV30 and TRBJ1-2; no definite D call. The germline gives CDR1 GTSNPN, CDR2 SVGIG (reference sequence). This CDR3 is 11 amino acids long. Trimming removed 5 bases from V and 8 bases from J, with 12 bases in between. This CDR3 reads CAWSNTYGYTF. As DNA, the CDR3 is TGTGCCTGGTCCAACACGTACGGCTACACCTTC.

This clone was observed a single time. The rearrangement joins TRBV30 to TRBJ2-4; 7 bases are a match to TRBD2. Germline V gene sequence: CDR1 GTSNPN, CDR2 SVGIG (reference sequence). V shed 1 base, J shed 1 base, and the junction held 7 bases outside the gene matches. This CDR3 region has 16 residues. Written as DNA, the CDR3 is TGTGCCTGGAGTGGGGCGGGGGTTCGGGCCAAAAACATTCAGTACTTC. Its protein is CAWSGAGVRAKNIQYF.

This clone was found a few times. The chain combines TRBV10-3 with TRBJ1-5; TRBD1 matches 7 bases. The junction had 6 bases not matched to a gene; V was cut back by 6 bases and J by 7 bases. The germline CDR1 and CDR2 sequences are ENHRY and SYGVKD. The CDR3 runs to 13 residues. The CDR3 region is CAIRDRVEQPQHF. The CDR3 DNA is TGTGCCATCAGAGACAGGGTCGAACAGCCCCAGCATTTT.

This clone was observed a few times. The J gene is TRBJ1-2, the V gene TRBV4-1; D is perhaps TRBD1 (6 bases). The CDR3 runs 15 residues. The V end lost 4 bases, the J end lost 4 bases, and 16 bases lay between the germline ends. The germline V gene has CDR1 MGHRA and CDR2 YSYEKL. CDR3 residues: CASSPGGGAAYGYTF. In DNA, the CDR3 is TGCGCCAGCAGCCCGGGGGGGGGCGCAGCCTATGGCTACACCTTC.

For the CDR3, the DNA is TGTGCCACCAGCAGGGAAAGCGGACTAGCGGGAGCAGAGACCCAGTACTTC. It is translated as CATSRESGLAGAETQYF. The rearrangement uses TRBV15 and TRBJ2-5; 13 positions agree with TRBD2. The V and J ends lost 3 bases and 4 bases, in that order; junction bases with no gene match: 8. This CDR3 region has 17 residues. Germline assignment: CDR1 LNHNV and CDR2 YYDKDF (reference sequence).

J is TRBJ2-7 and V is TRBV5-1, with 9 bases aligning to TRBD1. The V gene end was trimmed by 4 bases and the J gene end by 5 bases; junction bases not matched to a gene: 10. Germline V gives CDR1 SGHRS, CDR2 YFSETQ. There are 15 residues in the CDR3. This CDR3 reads CASSPAGTGLNEQYF. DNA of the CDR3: TGCGCCAGCAGCCCAGCCGGGACAGGGCTCAACGAGCAGTACTTC.